The present T cell receptor beta chain was sequenced within a study of identical twins (TCRdb year 2016). Background for the entire study: To test whether fetal clonotypes persist, this study deep-sequenced TCR alpha and beta repertoires from monozygotic twins, from unrelated adults of various ages, and from cord blood. Replicate twin experiments were performed at different times using different library preparation protocols to rule out contamination.

Beyond this particular receptor, the publication reports: Invariant T cells such as MAIT and iNKT could partly confound zero-insertion analyses, although diverse VJ usage argued against such confounding for most clonotypes. In monozygotic twins, out-of-frame TCR alpha sharing was systematically underestimated by recombination models, although the models agreed with sharing between unrelated individuals. Excess twin sharing in beta out-of-frame sequences was weaker because fewer shared sequences lowered the signal-to-noise ratio. Compared with coincidental sharing between unrelated individuals, an excess of low generation-probability sequences was observed among out-of-frame TCR alpha sequences shared between twins. Because the same donors could not be followed over many years, conclusions were based on cross-sectional statistical analysis. Fewer insertions were carried by abundant cord blood beta clonotypes; a weaker similar trend was observed in young adult naive repertoires, while no such trend was observed in memory repertoires.

The method was 5' RACE. Sequencing was carried out with an Illumina HiSeq 2000. A universal primer binding site was added through template switching, and the final cDNA carried a unique molecular identifier so that TCR cDNA molecules could be counted accurately. First-strand cDNA for TCR alpha and beta chains was synthesized from specific primers in the conserved constant-segment region. Each cDNA library was double barcoded, with a SMART-Mk sample barcode plus Illumina barcodes, to control for contamination. TruSeq adapter sequences and Illumina sample barcodes were added in two successive PCR steps. The TCR alpha and beta cDNA libraries were sequenced on the Illumina HiSeq platform using custom primers. In the authors' own workflow: Raw reads were processed with MiGEC to extract unique molecular identifiers, and MiXCR was used to determine CDR3 positions. For each individual, recombination models were inferred using an EM algorithm with the repgenHMM and IGoR tools. The tcR package in R was used for shared clonotype analysis, with sharing normalized by the product of cloneset sizes. To study raw recombination without the effects of thymic and clonal selection, out-of-frame nonproductive sequences were analyzed. TCRdb itself trimmed the public reads at Q25 with fastp, ran MiXCR and retained productive beta chains. CDR3 protein sequences are deduplicated, and each keeps its most common genes and DNA. TCRdb assigned the V and J calls; the authors' analysis was not used. In this sample the table shows under 250,000 distinct CDR3 sequences, approximately 9% of which occur a single time. The ten largest clones take up around 5.1% of the sample.

Every donor was a healthy Caucasian. Using Miltenyi CD45RO+ enrichment and human naive T-cell isolation kits, memory (CD45RO+) and naive T cells were isolated from PBMC. A word on this clonotype: No antigen is known for it. No base-level quality is on record; no much larger clone is a single base apart.

V is trimmed back by 2 bases and J by 6 bases, and the junction contains 10 bases that no gene match accounts for. The germline V gene encodes CDR1 KGHDR and CDR2 SFDVKD. The CDR3 measures 16 amino acids from cysteine to phenylalanine. Only the CDR3 region is kept as DNA, spanning 48 bases read in frame from base 1. This clonotype was sampled from a woman in her late teens or twenties in good health. The chain uses TRBV24-1 and TRBJ2-3, with 7 bases aligning to TRBD2. Sequencing was carried out using memory (CD45RO+) T cells sorted from blood. The cell subset or site label, as the study defines it: CD45RO+ enriched T cells. The base sequence is TGTGCCACCAGTGATTGGGGGAGGGGAACTGAGGATACGCAGTATTTT. The translation is CATSDWGRGTEDTQYF.